The 25 T cell receptor beta chains in this list originate from one sample, sequenced in a study of T-cell reconstitution after alpha-beta-depleted transplantation in children. Library preparation (for TCRbeta) was performed with unique molecular identifiers. TCRdb ran MiXCR on the PCR reads and lists one entry per CDR3 protein. Of approximately 230,000 distinct CDR3 sequences listed, roughly 25% are singletons. This specimen was PBMCs, mostly from graft donor cells, taken 360 days after TCRalphabeta/CD19-depleted stem cell transplant. Source of these receptors: a female patient aged 2 to 10 who had a stem cell transplant for congenital amegakaryocytic thrombocytopenia, so the T cells may come from the graft donor.

This clonotype came up a few times. CDR3 in amino acids: CASSRTDEAFF. CDR3 nucleotide sequence: TGTGCCAGCAGCCGGACGGATGAAGCTTTCTTT. The J gene is TRBJ1-1, the V gene TRBV12-3 or TRBV12-4; D ambiguous. This CDR3 has 11 residues. Between the trimmed V and J ends, which lost 6 bases and 7 bases, there was a span of 9 bases.

The table lists this clonotype with many counts. The J gene is TRBJ2-5, the V gene TRBV2; D is perhaps TRBD1 (6 bases). The CDR3 is 13 residues long. In germline, CDR1 is SNHLY, CDR2 FYNNEI. Trimming removed 7 bases from V and 1 base from J, with 10 bases in between. DNA of the CDR3: TGTGCCAGCATCAGGGGTGCCCAAGAGACCCAGTACTTC. Amino acids: CASIRGAQETQYF.

This clonotype was seen more than once but under ten times. V and J are TRBV2 and TRBJ2-4; D is unresolved. The CDR3 spans 12 residues. Germline lookup yields CDR1 SNHLY and CDR2 FYNNEI. V was clipped by 6 bases and J by 4 bases, with 7 bases between them. CDR3 nucleotide sequence: TGTGCCAGCAGCGCGGAAAAAAACATTCAGTACTTC. This sequence encodes CASSAEKNIQYF.

This clonotype was found many times. The chain combines TRBV15 with TRBJ2-7, with unresolved D. The CDR3 is made up of 16 amino acids. With 1 base removed from V and 0 bases from J, the gap between germline ends came to 13 bases. Germline loops: CDR1 LNHNV, CDR2 YYDKDF (reference sequence). The CDR3 bases are TGTGCCACCAGCAGAGTTTGGGCGTTTAGCTCCTACGAGCAGTACTTC. Translation gives CATSRVWAFSSYEQYF.

The chain is built from TRBV11-2 and TRBJ1-2; D may be TRBD1 (6 bases). The germline V and J ends were trimmed by 1 base and 3 bases, with 12 bases remaining between them. Germline lookup yields CDR1 SGHAT and CDR2 FQNNGV. The CDR3 runs to 15 residues. The CDR3 sequence is CASSLGPGADYGYTF. CDR3 nucleotides: TGTGCCAGCAGCTTAGGCCCGGGGGCGGACTATGGCTACACCTTC.

This clonotype was observed a handful of times. J is TRBJ2-5 and V is TRBV20-1; 7 positions agree with TRBD1. CDR3 length: 13 amino acids. J gave up 2 bases and V 3 bases, and 3 bases lay outside the gene matches. The germline V gene has CDR1 DFQATT and CDR2 SNEGSKA (reference sequence). The CDR3 nucleotides read TGCAGTGCTAGCGGACAGGTTCAAGAGACCCAGTACTTC. Its translation: CSASGQVQETQYF.

This clonotype was detected only a few times. The gene calls are TRBV5-1 and TRBJ2-1; 12 nucleotides line up with TRBD2. V lost 3 bases, J lost 7 bases, and 8 bases stayed unmatched. CDR3 length: 16 amino acids. The germline CDR1 and CDR2 sequences are SGHRS and YFSETQ. In DNA, the CDR3 is TGCGCCAGCAGCTCCACGACTAGCGGGAGTATGAATGAGCAGTTCTTC. This sequence encodes CASSSTTSGSMNEQFF. Using reference TRBV5-1 and TRBJ2-1 for the parts outside the CDR3, the full variable domain is KAGVTQTPRYLIKTRGQQVTLSCSPISGHRSVSWYQQTPGQGLQFLFEYFSETQRNKGNFPGRFSGRQFSNSRSEMNVSTLELGDSALYLCASSSTTSGSMNEQFFGPGTRLTVL.

The J gene is TRBJ2-7, the V gene TRBV9, with D possibly being TRBD2 (6 bases). V lost 0 bases, J lost 4 bases, and 11 bases lay in between. This CDR3 is built from 14 residues. Germline V CDR1 and CDR2: SGDLS, YYNGEE. In DNA, the CDR3 is TGTGCCAGCAGCGTAGCGGGACTTGGATACGAGCAGTACTTC. This gives the protein CASSVAGLGYEQYF.

The gene calls are TRBV6-2 or TRBV6-3 and TRBJ2-1, with no clear D. Per the germline V gene, CDR1 is MNHEY and CDR2 is SVGEGT. The CDR3 runs 14 residues. V lost 5 bases and J 5 bases, leaving 13 bases between the germline ends. The CDR3 region is CASSRRGRNNEQFF. CDR3 bases: TGTGCCAGCAGTCGCCGTGGCAGAAACAATGAGCAGTTCTTC.

This clonotype was counted between two and nine times. The chain recombines TRBV28 with TRBJ2-4; D is ambiguous. The CDR3 consists of 16 residues. CDR1 and CDR2 from the germline V gene are MDHEN and SYDVKM. Trimming pared 8 bases from V and 1 base from J, leaving 18 bases between. The DNA of the CDR3 is TGTGCCAGCGCGGCCAGTCACCTAGGGGCCAAAAACATTCAGTACTTC. Protein product: CASAASHLGAKNIQYF.

The chain links TRBV7-9 to TRBJ2-7, with D perhaps TRBD2 (6 bases). Per germline, CDR1 SEHNR and CDR2 FQNEAQ (reference sequence). There are 17 residues in the CDR3. Trimming stripped 3 bases from V and 6 bases from J, with 24 bases between. The CDR3 DNA reads TGTGCCAGCAGCTTGGGATCGGGCGGGATCCCATGGGGCGAGCAGTACTTC. This encodes CASSLGSGGIPWGEQYF.

The table lists this clonotype with a few counts. This chain connects TRBV7-9 to TRBJ2-7; D gene ambiguous. The CDR3 length is 12 residues. The V and J ends lost 6 bases and 1 base respectively, with 7 bases between them. The V gene's germline CDR1 is SEHNR and CDR2 FQNEAQ (reference sequence). CDR3 loop: CASSQLSYEQYF. The DNA of the CDR3 is TGTGCCAGCAGTCAGTTGTCCTACGAGCAGTACTTC.

The chain employs TRBV11-2 and TRBJ2-1; D not resolved. CDR3 size: 11 residues. Looked up from germline, CDR1 is SGHAT and CDR2 is FQNNGV. V lost 3 bases to trimming and J lost 10 bases, with 7 bases between them. As DNA, the CDR3 is TGTGCCAGCAGCTTTACAAGCGAGCAGTTCTTC. Protein sequence: CASSFTSEQFF.

V gene TRBV7-8 combines with J gene TRBJ2-3, with D perhaps TRBD2 (5 bases). Trimming removed 6 bases at V and 5 bases at J, with 12 bases between. CDR1 and CDR2 (germline): SGHVS, FQNEAQ. The CDR3 totals 13 residues. This chain's CDR3 is CASSFLAQDTQYF. The CDR3 coding sequence is TGTGCCAGCAGTTTCCTAGCACAAGATACGCAGTATTTT.

This clonotype came up a few times. The gene calls are TRBV28 and TRBJ2-1; D unclear. The germline CDR1 and CDR2 sequences are MDHEN and SYDVKM. This CDR3 region has 14 residues. Trimming cost V 7 bases and J 0 bases, with 10 bases left between them. The CDR3, as DNA: TGTGCCAGCACAGGCCCGAGCTCCTACAATGAGCAGTTCTTC. Translation gives CASTGPSSYNEQFF. Full variable domain (remainder filled in from reference TRBV28 and TRBJ2-1): DVKVTQSSRYLVKRTGEKVFLECVQDMDHENMFWYRQDPGLGLRLIYFSYDVKMKEKGDIPEGYSVSREKKERFSLILESASTNQTSMYLCASTGPSSYNEQFFGPGTRLTVL.

This clonotype was recorded many times. This rearrangement joins TRBV20-1 to TRBJ2-3; 9 bases match TRBD2. CDR1 is DFQATT and CDR2 is SNEGSKA in the germline V gene (reference sequence). This CDR3 has 14 amino acids. V lost 4 bases to trimming and J lost 3 bases; unmatched junction nucleotides: 5. This chain's CDR3 is CSAMRLAGTDTQYF. CDR3 in DNA: TGCAGTGCTATGCGTCTAGCGGGGACAGATACGCAGTATTTT.

This clonotype was seen a handful of times. The chain recombines TRBV2 with TRBJ1-3; TRBD1 matches at 7 bases. V lost 9 bases, J lost 6 bases, and 5 bases stayed unmatched. CDR3 size: 12 residues. Per germline, CDR1 SNHLY and CDR2 FYNNEI. DNA of the CDR3: TGTGCCAGTCACAGGGGTGAAAACACCATATATTTT. This sequence encodes CASHRGENTIYF.

This clonotype was observed a handful of times. CDR3 amino acids: CASSPGLMNTEAFF. In DNA form, the CDR3 reads TGTGCCAGCAGTCCGGGACTGATGAACACTGAAGCTTTCTTT. The chain has TRBV12-3 or TRBV12-4 and TRBJ1-1, with a tentative D call TRBD1 (5 bases). V was pared by 5 bases and J by 0 bases, with 10 bases between. The CDR3 extends over 14 amino acids.

The V gene is TRBV25-1, the J gene TRBJ2-7, with TRBD2 identical over 11 bases. CDR1 and CDR2 (germline): MGHDK, SYGVNS. The V gene end was trimmed by 4 bases and the J gene end by 6 bases; junction bases not matched to a gene: 5. The CDR3 length is 14 residues. CDR3 DNA sequence: TGTGCCAGCAGTGTCACTAGCGGGAGTCCCGAGCAGTACTTC. Translation gives CASSVTSGSPEQYF.

This clonotype was picked up many times. V is TRBV7-2 and J is TRBJ2-1, with D maybe TRBD2 (6 bases). CDR3 length: 14 amino acids. V lost 5 bases and J lost 6, with 14 bases in between. CDR1 and CDR2 (germline): SGHTA, FQGNSA. In DNA form, the CDR3 reads TGTGCCAGCAGCAGTCGACTAGTAAGCAATGAGCAGTTCTTC. Translation: CASSSRLVSNEQFF.

J is TRBJ2-1 and V is TRBV20-1; TRBD1 agrees at 10 bases. The CDR3 spans 16 residues. V lost 2 bases, J lost 8 bases, and 12 bases stayed unmatched. Germline-derived CDR1 and CDR2 are DFQATT and SNEGSKA (reference sequence). For the CDR3, the DNA is TGCAGTGCTAGAATTCGCCAGACAGGGGGCTGGGATGAGCAGTTCTTC. Its protein is CSARIRQTGGWDEQFF.

This clonotype was seen repeatedly, ten times or more. J is TRBJ2-5 and V is TRBV11-2; no definite D call. The germline gives CDR1 SGHAT, CDR2 FQNNGV. The CDR3 contains 15 residues. V lost 1 base, J lost 4 bases, and 13 bases lay in between. The CDR3 coding sequence is TGTGCCAGCAGCTTAGTAGTTGCGGCCTTAGAGACCCAGTACTTC. Amino acids: CASSLVVAALETQYF.

This clonotype has a handful of counts. This rearrangement joins TRBV20-1 to TRBJ2-7; 11 nucleotides line up with TRBD1. Trimming cost V 3 bases and J 7 bases; bases outside gene matches: 8. The CDR3 spans 14 residues. Germline V gene sequence: CDR1 DFQATT, CDR2 SNEGSKA (reference sequence). The CDR3 region has the DNA TGCAGTGCTAGCCCTGGACAGGGGGCAGGTGAGCAGTACTTC. The encoded protein is CSASPGQGAGEQYF.

The V call is TRBV7-9, the J call TRBJ2-3; unclear D gene. In germline, CDR1 is SEHNR, CDR2 FQNEAQ (reference sequence). The CDR3 runs to 15 residues. Trimming removed 5 bases from V and 2 bases from J, with 14 bases in between. DNA of the CDR3: TGTGCCAGCAGCCAGGTGGGATTCGTCACAGATACGCAGTATTTT. Its protein is CASSQVGFVTDTQYF.

The sample holds a few counts of this clonotype. This rearrangement joins TRBV29-1 to TRBJ2-1; TRBD2 matches 8 bases. With 3 bases clipped from V and 4 bases from J, the junction kept 11 bases outside the gene matches. This CDR3 spans 16 amino acids. Per the germline V gene, CDR1 is SQVTM and CDR2 is ANQGSEA. DNA of the CDR3: TGCAGCGTTGATTCGTTACTAGCGGAAAAGTACAATGAGCAGTTCTTC. Residues: CSVDSLLAEKYNEQFF.